A selection of T cell receptor beta chains follows, all from one sample in a study of blood T cell repertoires in COVID-19. Assay: immunoSEQ multiplex PCR; the TCRdb copy retains only in-frame clones and omits some. Among approximately 270,000 clones, approximately 83% were seen once, and the ten largest hold under 2.5%. Input material: PBMCs or T cells enriched from blood (not recorded which). The receptors derive from a woman in her 50s who had recovered from COVID-19. Both conserved end residues are part of each CDR3. The D gene is left open where the match is weak. Where a row states a size, it is once, few, many or the class of an expanded clone; other rows omit it.

TRBV7-8	.	TRBJ2-3	TRBD2	CASSLRFLAEGPDTQYF	TGTGCCAGCAGCCTACGCTTTCTAGCGGAGGGGCCAGATACGCAGTATTTT
TRBV3-1/TRBV3-2	few	TRBJ1-6	.	CASSHQGGTSPLHF	TGTGCCAGCAGCCATCAGGGAGGGACTTCACCCCTCCACTTT
TRBV7-2	once	TRBJ2-1	.	CASSSFPPYNEQFF	TGTGCCAGCAGCTCATTCCCCCCCTACAATGAGCAGTTCTTC
TRBV20-1	.	TRBJ2-1	.	CSVVANNEQFF	TGCAGTGTAGTAGCGAACAATGAGCAGTTCTTC
TRBV19	.	TRBJ2-7	TRBD2	CASSLTRPGTSGSHEQYF	TGTGCCAGTAGCCTCACTCGTCCCGGGACTAGCGGGTCCCACGAGCAGTACTTC
TRBV5-5	.	TRBJ1-1	.	CASSLGAGSGTEAFF	TGTGCCAGCAGCTTGGGAGCAGGGTCGGGCACTGAAGCTTTCTTT
TRBV9	.	TRBJ2-3	.	CASSVGDTSTDTQYF	TGTGCCAGCAGCGTAGGGGACACCAGCACAGATACGCAGTATTTT
TRBV30	.	TRBJ1-1	.	CAWSVLRDTEAFF	TGTGCCTGGAGTGTACTCAGGGACACTGAAGCTTTCTTT
TRBV10-3	once	TRBJ2-5	.	CAISESPSGTQYF	TGTGCCATCAGTGAGTCCCCCAGTGGGACCCAGTACTTC
TRBV11-3	.	TRBJ2-7	TRBD1	CASSRQGTDYEQYF	TGTGCCAGCAGTCGACAGGGGACGGACTACGAGCAGTACTTC
TRBV20-1	.	TRBJ2-1	.	CSATRGNEQFF	TGCAGTGCAACCAGGGGCAATGAGCAGTTCTTC
TRBV7-9	few	TRBJ2-5	.	CASSPPYSGLAEETQYF	TGTGCCAGCAGCCCACCCTACTCCGGGTTAGCTGAAGAGACCCAGTACTTC
TRBV7-9	.	TRBJ2-2	.	CASSLSGTTNTGELFF	TGTGCCAGCAGCCTCTCCGGGACAACGAACACCGGGGAGCTGTTTTTT
TRBV28	.	TRBJ1-4	TRBD1	CASSLEGTGGEKLFF	TGTGCCAGCAGTTTGGAAGGGACAGGGGGTGAAAAACTGTTTTTT
TRBV10-3	.	TRBJ2-2	TRBD2	CATRPGTSGRGTGELFF	TGTGCCACCAGACCCGGGACTAGCGGGAGGGGTACCGGGGAGCTGTTTTTT
TRBV24-1	few	TRBJ2-1	TRBD1	CATRDRGNYNEQFF	TGTGCCACCAGAGACAGGGGAAACTACAATGAGCAGTTCTTC
TRBV28	.	TRBJ1-5	TRBD1	CASRTGLNQPQHF	TGTGCCAGCAGGACAGGGCTCAATCAGCCCCAGCATTTT
TRBV2	.	TRBJ2-7	.	CASSEAGVLYEQYF	TGTGCCAGCAGTGAAGCAGGGGTTTTATACGAGCAGTACTTC
TRBV5-1	.	TRBJ2-5	TRBD2	CASSSGLAGVGETQYF	TGCGCCAGCAGCTCGGGACTAGCGGGAGTGGGGGAGACCCAGTACTTC
TRBV2	.	TRBJ2-1	TRBD1	CASSGGQGPYNEQFF	TGTGCCAGCAGTGGGGGACAGGGGCCCTACAATGAGCAGTTCTTC
TRBV15	.	TRBJ2-1	TRBD1	CATSRERGTGYNEQFF	TGTGCCACCAGCAGGGAGAGGGGGACAGGGTACAATGAGCAGTTCTTC
TRBV24-1	.	TRBJ1-5	.	CATSDPTDRKQHF	TGTGCCACCAGTGATCCAACGGACAGAAAACAGCATTTT
TRBV28	.	TRBJ2-7	TRBD2	CASSSLTSGRYEQYF	TGTGCCAGCAGTTCGTTGACTAGCGGGAGGTACGAGCAGTACTTC
TRBV3-1/TRBV3-2	.	TRBJ2-7	TRBD1	CASSHVWTGVYEQYF	TGTGCCAGCAGCCATGTCTGGACAGGAGTATACGAGCAGTACTTC
TRBV28	.	TRBJ1-2	.	CASTLRTDLNYGYTF	TGTGCCAGCACCCTGAGGACAGACCTAAACTATGGCTACACCTTC
TRBV12-3/TRBV12-4	.	TRBJ2-3	.	CASRGLRSTQYF	TGTGCCAGCAGGGGACTTCGCAGTACGCAGTATTTT
TRBV11-1	few	TRBJ2-5	.	CASSLGWQQETQYF	TGTGCCAGCAGCTTAGGGTGGCAGCAAGAGACCCAGTACTTC